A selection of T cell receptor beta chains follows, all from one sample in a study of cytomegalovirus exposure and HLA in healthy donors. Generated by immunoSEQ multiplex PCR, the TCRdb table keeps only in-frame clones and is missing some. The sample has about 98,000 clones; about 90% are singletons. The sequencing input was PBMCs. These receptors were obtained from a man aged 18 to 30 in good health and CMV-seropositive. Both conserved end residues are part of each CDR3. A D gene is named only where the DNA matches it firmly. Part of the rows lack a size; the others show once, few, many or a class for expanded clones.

cdr3_nt: TGTGCCAGCAGCTCTCCAGCCCGGGGGGTACAAGAGACCCAGTACTTC; cdr3_aa: CASSSPARGVQETQYF; d_call: TRBD2; clone_size: NA; v_call: TRBV5-6; j_call: TRBJ2-5; cdr3_length: 16
cdr3_nt: TGTGCCAGCAGCCCGGAGAATCAGCCCCAGCATTTT; cdr3_aa: CASSPENQPQHF; d_call: NA; clone_size: NA; v_call: TRBV7-9; j_call: TRBJ1-5; cdr3_length: 12
cdr3_nt: TGTGCCAGCAGCCCAGAACGGGGGACTGAAGCTTTCTTT; cdr3_aa: CASSPERGTEAFF; d_call: NA; clone_size: NA; v_call: TRBV11-3; j_call: TRBJ1-1; cdr3_length: 13
cdr3_nt: TGTGCCAGCAGCTACCCCAGGGCTGACTATGGCTACACCTTC; cdr3_aa: CASSYPRADYGYTF; d_call: NA; clone_size: NA; v_call: TRBV7-9; j_call: TRBJ1-2; cdr3_length: 14
cdr3_nt: TGTGCCAGCAGCTCGGGACAGCGCACAGATACGCAGTATTTT; cdr3_aa: CASSSGQRTDTQYF; d_call: TRBD1; clone_size: NA; v_call: TRBV5-8; j_call: TRBJ2-3; cdr3_length: 14
cdr3_nt: TGTGCCAGCAGCTTAGTATCAGGGGGTTCCTACGAGCAGTACTTC; cdr3_aa: CASSLVSGGSYEQYF; d_call: TRBD1; clone_size: NA; v_call: TRBV7-2; j_call: TRBJ2-7; cdr3_length: 15
cdr3_nt: TGTGCCAGCAGCTTGTCGCAGATTCTCTACGAGCAGTACTTC; cdr3_aa: CASSLSQILYEQYF; d_call: NA; clone_size: NA; v_call: TRBV5-6; j_call: TRBJ2-7; cdr3_length: 14
cdr3_nt: TGTGCCAGCAGCTTAGTATCGGGACTAGATCGGAAGACCCAGTACTTC; cdr3_aa: CASSLVSGLDRKTQYF; d_call: TRBD2; clone_size: NA; v_call: TRBV11-3; j_call: TRBJ2-5; cdr3_length: 16
cdr3_nt: TGCGCCAGCAGCCAAGTTACAGGGGGCTGGGAGCAGTACTTC; cdr3_aa: CASSQVTGGWEQYF; d_call: TRBD1; clone_size: NA; v_call: TRBV4-1; j_call: TRBJ2-7; cdr3_length: 14
cdr3_nt: TGTGCCAGCAGTGAGGGGACAGCCTCGGTGCCCCAGCATTTT; cdr3_aa: CASSEGTASVPQHF; d_call: TRBD1; clone_size: once; v_call: TRBV6-1; j_call: TRBJ1-5; cdr3_length: 14
cdr3_nt: TGTGCCAGCAGTTTGGATGGGACAGTAGCCTACGAGCAGTACTTC; cdr3_aa: CASSLDGTVAYEQYF; d_call: TRBD1; clone_size: NA; v_call: TRBV6-6; j_call: TRBJ2-7; cdr3_length: 15
cdr3_nt: TGTGCCAGCCAGAGCGGTCCCTCCTACGAGCAGTACTTC; cdr3_aa: CASQSGPSYEQYF; d_call: NA; clone_size: few; v_call: TRBV6-1; j_call: TRBJ2-7; cdr3_length: 13
cdr3_nt: TGCAGCGTTGAGCGGCGGGAGGGGGGCGAGCAGTACTTC; cdr3_aa: CSVERREGGEQYF; d_call: TRBD2; clone_size: NA; v_call: TRBV29-1; j_call: TRBJ2-7; cdr3_length: 13
cdr3_nt: TGTGCCATCAGTGGGACAGGGGACCCCTACAATGAGCAGTTCTTC; cdr3_aa: CAISGTGDPYNEQFF; d_call: TRBD1; clone_size: NA; v_call: TRBV10-3; j_call: TRBJ2-1; cdr3_length: 15
cdr3_nt: TGTGCCAGCAGTTTACAATCGATTAGCTACGAGCAGTACTTC; cdr3_aa: CASSLQSISYEQYF; d_call: NA; clone_size: NA; v_call: TRBV28; j_call: TRBJ2-7; cdr3_length: 14
cdr3_nt: TGCGCCAGCAGCTCCTTAGCGGGGGGGCCGAGTAGCGGGGAGCTGTTTTTT; cdr3_aa: CASSSLAGGPSSGELFF; d_call: TRBD2; clone_size: NA; v_call: TRBV5-1; j_call: TRBJ2-2; cdr3_length: 17
cdr3_nt: TGTGCCAGCAGCCGGACGGTAGGCGGGCGTGAAGAGACCCAGTACTTC; cdr3_aa: CASSRTVGGREETQYF; d_call: NA; clone_size: NA; v_call: TRBV11-2; j_call: TRBJ2-5; cdr3_length: 16
cdr3_nt: TGCAGCGCTAGGACAGGGAATGACTATCAGCCCCAGCATTTT; cdr3_aa: CSARTGNDYQPQHF; d_call: TRBD1; clone_size: NA; v_call: TRBV29-1; j_call: TRBJ1-5; cdr3_length: 14
cdr3_nt: TGTGCCAGCTCACTACGATTTGGACTAGCGGGGGGGCCCACCTACAATGAGCAGTTCTTC; cdr3_aa: CASSLRFGLAGGPTYNEQFF; d_call: TRBD2; clone_size: NA; v_call: TRBV18; j_call: TRBJ2-1; cdr3_length: 20
cdr3_nt: TGTGCCAGCAGGCAAGGACAGGGGACTGAAGCTTTCTTT; cdr3_aa: CASRQGQGTEAFF; d_call: TRBD1; clone_size: NA; v_call: TRBV27; j_call: TRBJ1-1; cdr3_length: 13
cdr3_nt: TGCGCCAGCAGCCCAGGTCACGACGAGCAGTACTTC; cdr3_aa: CASSPGHDEQYF; d_call: NA; clone_size: NA; v_call: TRBV5-1; j_call: TRBJ2-7; cdr3_length: 12
cdr3_nt: TGTGCCAGCAGCTTAACGGGGGGGCCTAGCAATCAGCCCCAGCATTTT; cdr3_aa: CASSLTGGPSNQPQHF; d_call: NA; clone_size: NA; v_call: TRBV11-2; j_call: TRBJ1-5; cdr3_length: 16
cdr3_nt: TGTGCCAGCAGCTCAGGGGGAGGATCCCGGGATGAGCAGTTCTTC; cdr3_aa: CASSSGGGSRDEQFF; d_call: NA; clone_size: NA; v_call: TRBV5-5; j_call: TRBJ2-1; cdr3_length: 15
cdr3_nt: TGTGCCAGCAGTATCCGGACAGACTACAATGAGCAGTTCTTC; cdr3_aa: CASSIRTDYNEQFF; d_call: NA; clone_size: NA; v_call: TRBV27; j_call: TRBJ2-1; cdr3_length: 14
cdr3_nt: TGTGCCAGCACAAGGACTAGCGGAGTCTCCTACGAGCAGTACTTC; cdr3_aa: CASTRTSGVSYEQYF; d_call: TRBD2; clone_size: NA; v_call: TRBV27; j_call: TRBJ2-7; cdr3_length: 15
cdr3_nt: TGTGCCAGCCTACAGGGGACTGGAAACACCATATATTTT; cdr3_aa: CASLQGTGNTIYF; d_call: TRBD1; clone_size: NA; v_call: TRBV2; j_call: TRBJ1-3; cdr3_length: 13
cdr3_nt: TGTGCCAGCAGCTTAGACGCGCAGGGGCCTAGCTCCTACAATGAGCAGTTCTTC; cdr3_aa: CASSLDAQGPSSYNEQFF; d_call: NA; clone_size: NA; v_call: TRBV11-2; j_call: TRBJ2-1; cdr3_length: 18
cdr3_nt: TGTGCCAGCAGCCAGGAGGGACTAGCGGGAGATGCCGAGCAGTACTTC; cdr3_aa: CASSQEGLAGDAEQYF; d_call: TRBD2; clone_size: NA; v_call: TRBV7-2; j_call: TRBJ2-7; cdr3_length: 16
cdr3_nt: TGCGCCAGCAGCCAAGGTCGGGTTTCAGGGGGAGGCGAGCAGTACTTC; cdr3_aa: CASSQGRVSGGGEQYF; d_call: NA; clone_size: NA; v_call: TRBV4-3; j_call: TRBJ2-7; cdr3_length: 16
cdr3_nt: TGTGCCAGCAGCGACAGGGGAAGAAATCAGCCCCAGCATTTT; cdr3_aa: CASSDRGRNQPQHF; d_call: TRBD1; clone_size: NA; v_call: TRBV25-1; j_call: TRBJ1-5; cdr3_length: 14
cdr3_nt: TGTGCCAGCAGCTACAGGGGGCGTCTTTCTCTTGACACCTTC; cdr3_aa: CASSYRGRLSLDTF; d_call: TRBD1; clone_size: few; v_call: TRBV7-2; j_call: TRBJ1-2; cdr3_length: 14
cdr3_nt: TGTGCCAGCATCCTAGGGGTCCCCGACACAGATACGCAGTATTTT; cdr3_aa: CASILGVPDTDTQYF; d_call: NA; clone_size: NA; v_call: TRBV7-8; j_call: TRBJ2-3; cdr3_length: 15
cdr3_nt: TGCGCCAGCAGCCAGCCGACGACTAGCGGGAGGGTCAATGAGCAGTTCTTC; cdr3_aa: CASSQPTTSGRVNEQFF; d_call: TRBD2; clone_size: NA; v_call: TRBV4-1; j_call: TRBJ2-1; cdr3_length: 17
cdr3_nt: TGTGCCAGCACCATGACAGGGTGGAATCAGCCCCAGCATTTT; cdr3_aa: CASTMTGWNQPQHF; d_call: TRBD1; clone_size: few; v_call: TRBV28; j_call: TRBJ1-5; cdr3_length: 14
cdr3_nt: TGTGCCAGCAGCTTAGTGACAGGGATGGACGAGCAGTACTTC; cdr3_aa: CASSLVTGMDEQYF; d_call: TRBD1; clone_size: NA; v_call: TRBV7-9; j_call: TRBJ2-7; cdr3_length: 14
cdr3_nt: TGTGCCAGCAGCTTAGCGGGACTCTATGGCTACACCTTC; cdr3_aa: CASSLAGLYGYTF; d_call: NA; clone_size: NA; v_call: TRBV7-9; j_call: TRBJ1-2; cdr3_length: 13
cdr3_nt: TGTGCCAGCAGCTCCGGACTAGCGGGGGGGAGTGAGCAGTTCTTC; cdr3_aa: CASSSGLAGGSEQFF; d_call: TRBD2; clone_size: NA; v_call: TRBV7-2; j_call: TRBJ2-1; cdr3_length: 15
cdr3_nt: TGTGCCAGCAGCTTAGGAGTTGGGTGGGAACGCAGGGGTGAGCAGTTCTTC; cdr3_aa: CASSLGVGWERRGEQFF; d_call: NA; clone_size: NA; v_call: TRBV7-2; j_call: TRBJ2-1; cdr3_length: 17
cdr3_nt: TGCGCCAGCAGCTCCGGGACGGGAGTCGGCACAGATACGCAGTATTTT; cdr3_aa: CASSSGTGVGTDTQYF; d_call: NA; clone_size: NA; v_call: TRBV5-1; j_call: TRBJ2-3; cdr3_length: 16
cdr3_nt: TGTGCCAGCAGCTTAGAGATTCGGACTGAAGCTTTCTTT; cdr3_aa: CASSLEIRTEAFF; d_call: NA; clone_size: NA; v_call: TRBV7-2; j_call: TRBJ1-1; cdr3_length: 13
cdr3_nt: TGTGCCAGCAGTACCGGGGGAGATGGCTACACCTTC; cdr3_aa: CASSTGGDGYTF; d_call: NA; clone_size: NA; v_call: TRBV6-1; j_call: TRBJ1-2; cdr3_length: 12
cdr3_nt: TGTGCCAGCAGTGAGTCGGGGGTAGAGACCCAGTACTTC; cdr3_aa: CASSESGVETQYF; d_call: NA; clone_size: NA; v_call: TRBV6-4; j_call: TRBJ2-5; cdr3_length: 13
cdr3_nt: TGCGCCAGCAGCCAAGAACAATTGACGGGGGCCTACGAGCAGTACTTC; cdr3_aa: CASSQEQLTGAYEQYF; d_call: NA; clone_size: NA; v_call: TRBV4-3; j_call: TRBJ2-7; cdr3_length: 16
cdr3_nt: TGTGCCAGCAGGGGGACTAGCGGGACAGGCGAGCAGTACTTC; cdr3_aa: CASRGTSGTGEQYF; d_call: TRBD2; clone_size: NA; v_call: TRBV27; j_call: TRBJ2-7; cdr3_length: 14
cdr3_nt: TGTGCCAGCAGTTACTCGGGCGGGGAGCCCCAGCATTTT; cdr3_aa: CASSYSGGEPQHF; d_call: NA; clone_size: NA; v_call: TRBV6-6; j_call: TRBJ1-5; cdr3_length: 13
cdr3_nt: TGTGCCAGCAGCCCCTCCCAGATCGTCACCGGAAACACCATATATTTT; cdr3_aa: CASSPSQIVTGNTIYF; d_call: NA; clone_size: NA; v_call: TRBV4-2; j_call: TRBJ1-3; cdr3_length: 16
cdr3_nt: TGCGCCAGCAGCGTGAGCGGGAATTCCTACAATGAGCAGTTCTTC; cdr3_aa: CASSVSGNSYNEQFF; d_call: TRBD2; clone_size: NA; v_call: TRBV5-1; j_call: TRBJ2-1; cdr3_length: 15
cdr3_nt: TGCGCCAGCAGCCAAGTCGGCGGGGGCGCGCGCACTGAAGCTTTCTTT; cdr3_aa: CASSQVGGGARTEAFF; d_call: NA; clone_size: NA; v_call: TRBV4-1; j_call: TRBJ1-1; cdr3_length: 16
cdr3_nt: TGTGCCAGCAGCAGGGAGGGGACCACTGAAGCTTTCTTT; cdr3_aa: CASSREGTTEAFF; d_call: NA; clone_size: NA; v_call: TRBV7-9; j_call: TRBJ1-1; cdr3_length: 13
cdr3_nt: TGTGCCAGCAGCCAAGGGGCGGGGGAAGCCTACGAGCAGTACTTC; cdr3_aa: CASSQGAGEAYEQYF; d_call: TRBD2; clone_size: NA; v_call: TRBV14; j_call: TRBJ2-7; cdr3_length: 15
cdr3_nt: TGCGCCAGCAGCCAAGACTCCAGCGGGAGATACAATGAGCAGTTCTTC; cdr3_aa: CASSQDSSGRYNEQFF; d_call: TRBD2; clone_size: NA; v_call: TRBV4-3; j_call: TRBJ2-1; cdr3_length: 16